These T cell receptor beta chains were read from a single sample in a study of blood T cell repertoires in COVID-19. The method was immunoSEQ multiplex PCR; TCRdb's version includes in-frame clones alone and lacks a portion of them. This sample yields roughly 300,000 clones, of which 70% to 90% are seen a single time; roughly 6.5% belongs to the top ten. Material: peripheral blood. The receptors shown here come from a man younger than 30 who had recovered from COVID-19. Each CDR3 is given without its conserved first and last residue. Expanded clones get a size class; other rows say once, few or many, or leave the size out.

TRBV5-1	TRBJ2-3	NA	ASSLDRALTDTQY
TRBV11-2	TRBJ1-1	NA	ASSSQGQGGTEAF
TRBV5-1	TRBJ1-1	NA	ASREQSNTEAF
TRBV10-3	TRBJ1-2	NA	AIRTGGRSSGYT
TRBV2	TRBJ2-7	NA	ASSGAGIREQY
TRBV6-5	TRBJ2-7	NA	ASIQVTGIGEQY
TRBV10-1	TRBJ2-7	NA	ASSTGTSGTYEQY
TRBV6-5	TRBJ2-4	NA	ASRGLAGAKNIQY
TRBV5-1	TRBJ1-2	NA	ASSSTGGGGYGYT
TRBV9	TRBJ1-3	once	ASSNHEGAGNTIY
TRBV2	TRBJ2-2	NA	ATPKGAGENTGELF
TRBV6-1	TRBJ1-4	NA	ASSDGSTNEKLF
TRBV27	TRBJ1-6	NA	ASSFVGAGNSPLH
TRBV5-5	TRBJ2-7	NA	ASSLDARGEQY
TRBV6-2/TRBV6-3	TRBJ1-4	NA	ASSYSLDRARDEKLF
TRBV9	TRBJ2-2	NA	ASSPHSGTGGTGELF
TRBV7-9	TRBJ2-7	NA	ASSLTGTEQY
TRBV3-1/TRBV3-2	TRBJ2-1	NA	ASSPGSEQF
TRBV4-1	TRBJ1-2	NA	ASSQVSGYT
TRBV19	TRBJ1-2	many	ASFRGDYGYT
TRBV28	TRBJ2-3	NA	ASSRPGGTADTQY
TRBV7-2	TRBJ2-7	NA	ASSLALAGGPPEQY
TRBV11-3	TRBJ2-7	few	ASSLGGRGEQY
TRBV19	TRBJ1-1	NA	ASSGQGNTEAF
TRBV2	TRBJ2-2	NA	ASSPALFGAGGELF
TRBV10-1	TRBJ2-7	few	ASSAYRDRGYEQY
TRBV6-5	TRBJ1-1	NA	ASTNGGSTEAF
TRBV10-3	TRBJ1-5	NA	AISERGGDQPQH
TRBV9	TRBJ1-1	NA	ASSPGTGGENTEAF
TRBV6-6	TRBJ1-1	NA	ASSNPKQGNTEAF
TRBV28	TRBJ1-1	NA	ASKLSAGTEAF
TRBV6-5	TRBJ1-6	once	ASKSGETPLH
TRBV6-4	TRBJ2-1	NA	ASSDRAGGNRQF
TRBV4-1	TRBJ1-2	NA	ASSHVPPGGNYGYT
TRBV4-1	TRBJ2-2	NA	ASSKGQGSTGELF
TRBV27	TRBJ1-2	once	ASSSPRGVEGYT